This T cell receptor (beta chain) is drawn from a study of cytomegalovirus exposure and HLA in healthy donors. On the study more broadly: Out of 350 to 400 genotyped donors, roughly 83% belonged to the Caucasian-associated ancestry cluster.

V dropped 9 bases and J dropped 1; count of bases not matched to a gene: 9. Germline V lookup: CDR1 LNHDA, CDR2 SQIVND (reference sequence). This CDR3 spans 16 amino acids. Points from the study as a whole: Across donors, sequencing depth was assumed by presence/absence analyses to be roughly uniform. Some highly shared sequence variants likely arose as a pipeline artifact. A list of 164 TCR beta chains associated with cytomegalovirus was given.

With regard to this clone: Its target is not known.

Use of 60 Vbeta and 13 Jbeta primers characterized the PCR. Clones were read by immunoSEQ multiplex PCR, and TCRdb kept only the in-frame ones, dropping some. The table includes approximately 100,000 clones, around four fifths detected once. Material for sequencing was PBMCs. This sequence was found in a man between 35 and 55 years old in good health and CMV-seronegative. The chain recombines TRBV19 with TRBJ2-2, with 9 bases fitting TRBD2. The CDR3 is CASRPNSGGNTGELFF. DNA of the CDR3: TGTGCCAGCCGTCCGAATAGCGGGGGGAACACCGGGGAGCTGTTTTTT.